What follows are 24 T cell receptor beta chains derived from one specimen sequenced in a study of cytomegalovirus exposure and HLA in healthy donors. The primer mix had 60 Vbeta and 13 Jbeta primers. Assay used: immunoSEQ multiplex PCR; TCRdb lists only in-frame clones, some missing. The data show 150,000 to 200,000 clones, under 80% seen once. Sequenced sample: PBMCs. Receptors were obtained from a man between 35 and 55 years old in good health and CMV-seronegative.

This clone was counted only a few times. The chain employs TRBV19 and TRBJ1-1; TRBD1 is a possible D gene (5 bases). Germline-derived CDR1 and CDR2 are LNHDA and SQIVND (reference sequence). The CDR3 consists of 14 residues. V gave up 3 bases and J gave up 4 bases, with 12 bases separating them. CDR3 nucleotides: TGTGCCAGTAGTATCCGGGTCGGGGGCACTGAAGCTTTCTTT. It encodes CASSIRVGGTEAFF. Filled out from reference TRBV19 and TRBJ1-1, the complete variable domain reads DGGITQSPKYLFRKEGQNVTLSCEQNLNHDAMYWYRQDPGQGLRLIYYSQIVNDFQKGDIAEGYSVSREKKESFPLTVTSAQKNPTAFYLCASSIRVGGTEAFFGQGTRLTVV.

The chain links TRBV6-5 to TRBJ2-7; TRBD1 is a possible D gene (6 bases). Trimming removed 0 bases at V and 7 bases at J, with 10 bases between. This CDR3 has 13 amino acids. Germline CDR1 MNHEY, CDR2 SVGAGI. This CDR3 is CASSYSWGREQYF. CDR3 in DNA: TGTGCCAGCAGTTACTCATGGGGGCGGGAGCAGTACTTC.

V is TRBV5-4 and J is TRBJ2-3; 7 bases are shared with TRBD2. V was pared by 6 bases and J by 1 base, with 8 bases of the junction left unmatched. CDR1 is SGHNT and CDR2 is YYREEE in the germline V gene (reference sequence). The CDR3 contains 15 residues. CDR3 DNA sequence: TGTGCCAGCAAAGGTGGCGGGAGAGGCACAGATACGCAGTATTTT. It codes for CASKGGGRGTDTQYF.

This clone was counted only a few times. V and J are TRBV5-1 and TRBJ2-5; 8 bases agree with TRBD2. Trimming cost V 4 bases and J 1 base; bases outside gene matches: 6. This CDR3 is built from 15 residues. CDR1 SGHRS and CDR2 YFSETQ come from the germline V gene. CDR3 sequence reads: CASSKLAGSQETQYF. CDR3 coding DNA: TGCGCCAGCAGCAAGTTAGCGGGGAGCCAAGAGACCCAGTACTTC.

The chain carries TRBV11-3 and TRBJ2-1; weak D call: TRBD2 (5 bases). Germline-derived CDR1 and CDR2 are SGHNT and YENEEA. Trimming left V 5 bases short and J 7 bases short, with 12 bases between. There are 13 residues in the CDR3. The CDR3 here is CASSATRRNEQFF. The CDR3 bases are TGTGCCAGCAGCGCAACTAGGAGGAATGAGCAGTTCTTC.

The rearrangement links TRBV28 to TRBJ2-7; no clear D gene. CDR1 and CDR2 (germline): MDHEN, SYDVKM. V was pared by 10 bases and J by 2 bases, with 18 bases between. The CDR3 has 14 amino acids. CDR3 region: CATNAPIRTYEQYF. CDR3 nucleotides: TGTGCCACCAACGCGCCCATACGTACCTACGAGCAGTACTTC.

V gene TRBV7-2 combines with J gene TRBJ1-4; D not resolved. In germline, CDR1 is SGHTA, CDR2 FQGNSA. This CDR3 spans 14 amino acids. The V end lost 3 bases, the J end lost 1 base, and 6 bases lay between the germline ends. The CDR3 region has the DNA TGTGCCAGCAGCTTCAGTATAACTAATGAAAAACTGTTTTTT. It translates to CASSFSITNEKLFF. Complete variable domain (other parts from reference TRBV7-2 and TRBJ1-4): GAGVSQSPSNKVTEKGKDVELRCDPISGHTALYWYRQSLGQGLEFLIYFQGNSAPDKSGLPSDRFSAERTGGSVSTLTIQRTQQEDSAVYLCASSFSITNEKLFFGSGTQLSVL.

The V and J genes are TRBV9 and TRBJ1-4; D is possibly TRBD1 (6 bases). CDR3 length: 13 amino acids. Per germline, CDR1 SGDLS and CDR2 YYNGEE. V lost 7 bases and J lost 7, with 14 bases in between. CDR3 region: CASGGALGEKLFF. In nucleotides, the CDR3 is TGTGCCAGCGGGGGGGCGCTTGGTGAAAAACTGTTTTTT.

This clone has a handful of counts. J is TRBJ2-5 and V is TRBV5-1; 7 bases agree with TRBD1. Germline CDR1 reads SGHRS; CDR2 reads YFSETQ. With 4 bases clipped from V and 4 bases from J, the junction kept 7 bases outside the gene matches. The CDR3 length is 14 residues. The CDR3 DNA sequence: TGCGCCAGCAGCGCTAGACAGGGCCGAGAGACCCAGTACTTC. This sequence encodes CASSARQGRETQYF.

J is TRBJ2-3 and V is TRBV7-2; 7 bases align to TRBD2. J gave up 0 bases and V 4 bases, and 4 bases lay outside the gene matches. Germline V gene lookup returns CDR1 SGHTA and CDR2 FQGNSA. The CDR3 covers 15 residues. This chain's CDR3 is CASSSAGASTDTQYF. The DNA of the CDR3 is TGTGCCAGCAGCTCTGCGGGAGCTAGCACAGATACGCAGTATTTT.

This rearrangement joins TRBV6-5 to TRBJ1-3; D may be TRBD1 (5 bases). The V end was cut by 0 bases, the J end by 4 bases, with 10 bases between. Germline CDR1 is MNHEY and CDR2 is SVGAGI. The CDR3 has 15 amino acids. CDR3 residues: CASSYSGDNGNTIYF. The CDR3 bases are TGTGCCAGCAGTTACTCAGGGGATAACGGAAACACCATATATTTT.

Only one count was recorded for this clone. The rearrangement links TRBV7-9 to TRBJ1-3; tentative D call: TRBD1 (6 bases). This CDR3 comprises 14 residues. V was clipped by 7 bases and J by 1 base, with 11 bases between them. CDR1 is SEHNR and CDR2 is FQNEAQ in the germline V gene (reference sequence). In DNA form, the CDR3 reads TGTGCCAGCACCCTAGGGGGTTCTGGAAACACCATATATTTT. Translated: CASTLGGSGNTIYF.

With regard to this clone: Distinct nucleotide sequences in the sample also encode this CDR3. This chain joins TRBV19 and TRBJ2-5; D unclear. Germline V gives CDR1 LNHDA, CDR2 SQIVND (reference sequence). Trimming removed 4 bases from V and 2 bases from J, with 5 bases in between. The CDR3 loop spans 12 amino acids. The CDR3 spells CASSRGQETQYF. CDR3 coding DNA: TGTGCCAGTAGTAGAGGACAAGAGACCCAGTACTTC. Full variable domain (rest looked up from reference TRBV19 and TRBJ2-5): DGGITQSPKYLFRKEGQNVTLSCEQNLNHDAMYWYRQDPGQGLRLIYYSQIVNDFQKGDIAEGYSVSREKKESFPLTVTSAQKNPTAFYLCASSRGQETQYFGPGTRLLVL.

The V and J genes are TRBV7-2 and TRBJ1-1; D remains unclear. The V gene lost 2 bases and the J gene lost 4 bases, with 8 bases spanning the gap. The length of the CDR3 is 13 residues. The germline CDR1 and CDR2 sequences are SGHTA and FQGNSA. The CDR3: CASSLTEGTEAFF. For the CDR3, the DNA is TGTGCCAGCAGCTTAACCGAGGGCACTGAAGCTTTCTTT.

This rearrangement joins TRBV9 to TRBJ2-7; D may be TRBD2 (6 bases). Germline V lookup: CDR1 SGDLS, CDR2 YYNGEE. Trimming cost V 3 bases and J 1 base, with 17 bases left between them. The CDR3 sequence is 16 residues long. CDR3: CASSAYGTGTSYEQYF. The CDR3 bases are TGTGCCAGCAGCGCCTATGGGACTGGAACATCCTACGAGCAGTACTTC.

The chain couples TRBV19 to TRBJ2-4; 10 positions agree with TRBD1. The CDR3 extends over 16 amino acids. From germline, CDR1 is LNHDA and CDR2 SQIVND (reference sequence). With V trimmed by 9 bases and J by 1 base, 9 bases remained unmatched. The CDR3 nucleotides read TGTGCCAGCCTCTGTGGACAGGGGGTGGCCAAAAACATTCAGTACTTC. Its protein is CASLCGQGVAKNIQYF.

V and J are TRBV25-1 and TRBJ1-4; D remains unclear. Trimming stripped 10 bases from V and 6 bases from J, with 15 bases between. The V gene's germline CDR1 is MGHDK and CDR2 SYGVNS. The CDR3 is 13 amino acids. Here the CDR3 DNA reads TGTGCCACTTCCCGCGCGGGGTATGAAAAACTGTTTTTT. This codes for CATSRAGYEKLFF. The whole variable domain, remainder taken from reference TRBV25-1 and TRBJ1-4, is EADIYQTPRYLVIGTGKKITLECSQTMGHDKMYWYQQDPGMELHLIHYSYGVNSTEKGDLSSESTVSRIRTEHFPLTLESARPSHTSQYLCATSRAGYEKLFFGSGTQLSVL.

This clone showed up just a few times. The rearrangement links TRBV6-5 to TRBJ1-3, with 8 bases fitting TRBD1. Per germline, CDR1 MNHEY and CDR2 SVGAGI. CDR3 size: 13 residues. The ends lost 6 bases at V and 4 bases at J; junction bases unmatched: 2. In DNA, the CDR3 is TGTGCCAGCAGGAGGACAGGGGGAAACACCATATATTTT. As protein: CASRRTGGNTIYF.

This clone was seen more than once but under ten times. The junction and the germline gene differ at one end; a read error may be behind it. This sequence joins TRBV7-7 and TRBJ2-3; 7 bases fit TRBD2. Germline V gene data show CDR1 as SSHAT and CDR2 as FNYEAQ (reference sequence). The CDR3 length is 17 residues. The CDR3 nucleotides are TGTGCTAGCAGCTTTTTATGGGACTACATCACCACAGATACGCAGTATTTT. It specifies CASSFLWDYITTDTQYF.

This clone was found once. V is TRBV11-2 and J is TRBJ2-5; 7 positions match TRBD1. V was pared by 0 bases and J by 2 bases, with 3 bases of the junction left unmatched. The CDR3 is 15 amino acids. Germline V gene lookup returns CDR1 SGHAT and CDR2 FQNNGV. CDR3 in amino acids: CASSLEGQIQETQYF. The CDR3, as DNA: TGTGCCAGCAGCTTAGAGGGACAGATTCAAGAGACCCAGTACTTC.

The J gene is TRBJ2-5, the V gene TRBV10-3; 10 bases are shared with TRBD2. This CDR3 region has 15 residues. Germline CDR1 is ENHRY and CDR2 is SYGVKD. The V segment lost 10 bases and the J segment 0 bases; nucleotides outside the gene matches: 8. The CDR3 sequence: CATGEAGGYQETQYF. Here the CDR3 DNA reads TGTGCCACGGGCGAAGCGGGGGGGTACCAAGAGACCCAGTACTTC.

The CDR3 bases are TGTGCCAGCAGCGAACAGGGAGATCAGCCCCAGCATTTT. Translation gives CASSEQGDQPQHF. J is TRBJ1-5 and V is TRBV16; a weak D match, TRBD1 (6 bases). The V gene lost 5 bases and the J gene lost 5 bases, with 10 bases spanning the gap. The CDR3 has 13 residues. Per germline, CDR1 KGHSY and CDR2 FQNENV.

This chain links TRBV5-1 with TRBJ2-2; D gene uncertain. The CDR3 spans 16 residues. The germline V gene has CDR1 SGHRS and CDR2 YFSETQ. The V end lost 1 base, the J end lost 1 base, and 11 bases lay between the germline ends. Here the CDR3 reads CASSLSPRENTGELFF. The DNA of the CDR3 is TGCGCCAGCAGCTTGAGCCCTAGAGAGAACACCGGGGAGCTGTTTTTT.

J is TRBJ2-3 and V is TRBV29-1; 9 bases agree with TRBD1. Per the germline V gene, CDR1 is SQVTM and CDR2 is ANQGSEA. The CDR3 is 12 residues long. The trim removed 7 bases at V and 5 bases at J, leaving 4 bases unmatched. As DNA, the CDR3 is TGCAGCGCCACAGGGGGCGTAGATACGCAGTATTTT. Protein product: CSATGGVDTQYF.